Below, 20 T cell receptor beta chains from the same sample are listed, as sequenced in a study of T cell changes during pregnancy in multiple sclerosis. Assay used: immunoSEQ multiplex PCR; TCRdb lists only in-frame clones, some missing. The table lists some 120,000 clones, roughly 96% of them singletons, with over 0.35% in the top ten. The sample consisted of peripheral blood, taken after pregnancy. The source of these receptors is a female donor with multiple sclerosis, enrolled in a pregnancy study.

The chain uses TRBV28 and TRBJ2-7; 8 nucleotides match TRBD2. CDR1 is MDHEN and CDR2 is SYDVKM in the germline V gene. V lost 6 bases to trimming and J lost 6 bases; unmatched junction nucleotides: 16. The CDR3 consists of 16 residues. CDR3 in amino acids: CASRTTGREAPSEQYF. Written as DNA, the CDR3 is TGTGCCAGCAGGACCACGGGGCGGGAGGCCCCCTCCGAGCAGTACTTC. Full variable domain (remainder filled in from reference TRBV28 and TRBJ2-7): DVKVTQSSRYLVKRTGEKVFLECVQDMDHENMFWYRQDPGLGLRLIYFSYDVKMKEKGDIPEGYSVSREKKERFSLILESASTNQTSMYLCASRTTGREAPSEQYFGPGTRLTVT.

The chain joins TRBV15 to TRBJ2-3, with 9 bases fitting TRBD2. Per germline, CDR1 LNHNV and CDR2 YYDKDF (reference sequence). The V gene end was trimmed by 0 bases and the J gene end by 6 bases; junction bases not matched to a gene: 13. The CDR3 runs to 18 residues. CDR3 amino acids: CATSRDAGGGKGLDTQYF. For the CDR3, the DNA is TGTGCCACCAGCAGAGATGCGGGGGGGGGTAAAGGCTTGGATACGCAGTATTTT.

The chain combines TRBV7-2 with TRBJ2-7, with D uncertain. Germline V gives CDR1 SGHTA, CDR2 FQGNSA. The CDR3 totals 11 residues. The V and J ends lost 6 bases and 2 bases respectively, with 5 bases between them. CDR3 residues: CASRSAYEQYF. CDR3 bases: TGTGCCAGCAGGTCCGCCTACGAGCAGTACTTC. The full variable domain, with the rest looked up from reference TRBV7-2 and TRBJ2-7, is GAGVSQSPSNKVTEKGKDVELRCDPISGHTALYWYRQSLGQGLEFLIYFQGNSAPDKSGLPSDRFSAERTGGSVSTLTIQRTQQEDSAVYLCASRSAYEQYFGPGTRLTVT.

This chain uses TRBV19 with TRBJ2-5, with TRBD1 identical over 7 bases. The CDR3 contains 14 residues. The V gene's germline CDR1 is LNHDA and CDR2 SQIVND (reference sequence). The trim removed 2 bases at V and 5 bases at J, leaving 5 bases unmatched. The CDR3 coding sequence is TGTGCCAGTAGTATAAGGGGGCCGGTGGAGACCCAGTACTTC. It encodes CASSIRGPVETQYF. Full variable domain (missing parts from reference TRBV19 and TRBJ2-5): DGGITQSPKYLFRKEGQNVTLSCEQNLNHDAMYWYRQDPGQGLRLIYYSQIVNDFQKGDIAEGYSVSREKKESFPLTVTSAQKNPTAFYLCASSIRGPVETQYFGPGTRLLVL.

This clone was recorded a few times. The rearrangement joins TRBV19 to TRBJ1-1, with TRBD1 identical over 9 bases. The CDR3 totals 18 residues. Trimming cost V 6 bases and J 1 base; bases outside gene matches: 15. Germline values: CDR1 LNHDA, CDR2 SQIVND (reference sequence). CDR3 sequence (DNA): TGTGCCAGTAGAAACGAGCCGGGGACAGGGAGGCGGAACACTGAAGCTTTCTTT. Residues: CASRNEPGTGRRNTEAFF.

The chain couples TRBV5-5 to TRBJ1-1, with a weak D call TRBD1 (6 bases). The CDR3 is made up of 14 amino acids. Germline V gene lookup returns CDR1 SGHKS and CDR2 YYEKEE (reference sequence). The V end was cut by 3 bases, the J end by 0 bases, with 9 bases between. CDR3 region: CASSSGQMNTEAFF. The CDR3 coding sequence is TGTGCCAGCAGCTCAGGACAGATGAACACTGAAGCTTTCTTT.

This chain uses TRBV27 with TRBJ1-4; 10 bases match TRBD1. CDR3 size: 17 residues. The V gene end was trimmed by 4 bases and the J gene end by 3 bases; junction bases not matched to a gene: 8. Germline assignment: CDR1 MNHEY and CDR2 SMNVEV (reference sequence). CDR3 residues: CASSSGQGSGPNEKLFF. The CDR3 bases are TGTGCCAGCAGTTCGGGACAGGGGTCGGGGCCTAATGAAAAACTGTTTTTT.

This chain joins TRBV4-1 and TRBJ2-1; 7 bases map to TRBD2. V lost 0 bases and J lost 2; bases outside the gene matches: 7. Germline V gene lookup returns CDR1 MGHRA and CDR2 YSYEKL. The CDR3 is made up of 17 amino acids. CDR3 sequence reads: CASSQEGREAPYNEQFF. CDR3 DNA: TGCGCCAGCAGCCAAGAAGGTCGGGAGGCCCCCTACAATGAGCAGTTCTTC.

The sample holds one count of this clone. The CDR3 coding sequence is TGTGCCAGTAGCTTAACCGGGAGCACAGATACGCAGTATTTT. This encodes CASSLTGSTDTQYF. The chain carries TRBV19 and TRBJ2-3, with D uncertain. The CDR3 extends over 14 amino acids. Germline V lookup: CDR1 LNHDA, CDR2 SQIVND (reference sequence). Trimming pared 6 bases from V and 0 bases from J, leaving 10 bases between.

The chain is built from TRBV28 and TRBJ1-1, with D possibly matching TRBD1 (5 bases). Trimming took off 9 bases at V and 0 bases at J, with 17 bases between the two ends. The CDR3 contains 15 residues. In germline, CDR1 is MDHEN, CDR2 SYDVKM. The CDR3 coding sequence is TGTGCCAGTATGGTGGGGGGGACCATGAACACTGAAGCTTTCTTT. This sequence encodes CASMVGGTMNTEAFF.

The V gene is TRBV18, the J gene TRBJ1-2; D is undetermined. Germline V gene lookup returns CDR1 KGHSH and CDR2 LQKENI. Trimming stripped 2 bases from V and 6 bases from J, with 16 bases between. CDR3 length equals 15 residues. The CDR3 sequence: CASSPDPNSRNGYTF. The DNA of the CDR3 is TGTGCCAGCTCACCAGACCCGAACTCCAGGAATGGCTACACCTTC.

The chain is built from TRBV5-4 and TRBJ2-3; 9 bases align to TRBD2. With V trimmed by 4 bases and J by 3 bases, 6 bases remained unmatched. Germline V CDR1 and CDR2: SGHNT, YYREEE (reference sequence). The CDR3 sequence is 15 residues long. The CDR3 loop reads CASSGMLAGTDTQYF. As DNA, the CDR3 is TGTGCCAGCAGCGGCATGCTAGCGGGAACAGATACGCAGTATTTT.

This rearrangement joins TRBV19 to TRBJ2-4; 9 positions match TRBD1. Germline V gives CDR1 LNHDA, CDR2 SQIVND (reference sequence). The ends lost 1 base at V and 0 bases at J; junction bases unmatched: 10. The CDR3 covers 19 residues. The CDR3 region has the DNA TGTGCCAGTAGTATAGCGAAACAGGGGGCTCAATTAGCCAAAAACATTCAGTACTTC. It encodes CASSIAKQGAQLAKNIQYF.

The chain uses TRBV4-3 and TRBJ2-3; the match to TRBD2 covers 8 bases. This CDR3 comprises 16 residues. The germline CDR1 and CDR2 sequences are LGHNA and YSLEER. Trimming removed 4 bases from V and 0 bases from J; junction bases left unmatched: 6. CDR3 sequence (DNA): TGCGCCAGCAGCCGGTTCAGCGGGAGTAGCACAGATACGCAGTATTTT. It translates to CASSRFSGSSTDTQYF.

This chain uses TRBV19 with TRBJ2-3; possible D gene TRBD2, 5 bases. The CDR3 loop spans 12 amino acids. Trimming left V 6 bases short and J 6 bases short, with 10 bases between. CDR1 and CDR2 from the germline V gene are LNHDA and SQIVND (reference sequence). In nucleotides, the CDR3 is TGTGCCAGTAGAACTAGGAGTGATACGCAGTATTTT. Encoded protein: CASRTRSDTQYF.

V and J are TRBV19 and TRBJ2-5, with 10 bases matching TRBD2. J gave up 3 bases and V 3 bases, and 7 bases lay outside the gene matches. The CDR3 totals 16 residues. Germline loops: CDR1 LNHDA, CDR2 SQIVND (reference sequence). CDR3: CASSMKGLAGEETQYF. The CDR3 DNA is TGTGCCAGTAGTATGAAGGGGCTAGCGGGGGAAGAGACCCAGTACTTC.

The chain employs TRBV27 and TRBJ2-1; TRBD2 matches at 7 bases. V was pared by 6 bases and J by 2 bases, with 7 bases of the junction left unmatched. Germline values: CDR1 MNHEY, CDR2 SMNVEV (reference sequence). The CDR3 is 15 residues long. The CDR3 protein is CASSPSGIPYNEQFF. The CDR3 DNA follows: TGTGCCAGCAGCCCCAGCGGGATCCCCTACAATGAGCAGTTCTTC.

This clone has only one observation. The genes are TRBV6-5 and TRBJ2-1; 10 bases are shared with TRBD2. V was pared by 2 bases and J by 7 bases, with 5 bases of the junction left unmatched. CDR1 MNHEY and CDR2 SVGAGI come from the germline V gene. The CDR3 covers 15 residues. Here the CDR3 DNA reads TGTGCCAGCAGTTACGCTAGCGGGAGTTTTAATGAGCAGTTCTTC. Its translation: CASSYASGSFNEQFF.

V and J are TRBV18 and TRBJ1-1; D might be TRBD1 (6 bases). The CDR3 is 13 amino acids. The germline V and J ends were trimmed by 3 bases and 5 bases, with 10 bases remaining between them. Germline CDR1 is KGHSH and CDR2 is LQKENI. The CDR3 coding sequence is TGTGCCAGCTCACCGGTCAGGGGAACTGAAGCTTTCTTT. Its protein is CASSPVRGTEAFF.

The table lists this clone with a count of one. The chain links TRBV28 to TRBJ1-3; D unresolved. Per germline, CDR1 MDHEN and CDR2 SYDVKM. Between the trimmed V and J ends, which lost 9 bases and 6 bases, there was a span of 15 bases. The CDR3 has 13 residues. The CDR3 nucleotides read TGTGCCAGTGGTCTGGGAGCTGCAAACACCATATATTTT. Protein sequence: CASGLGAANTIYF.